The 6 T cell receptor beta chains listed next were all sequenced from one sample in a study of T cell responses to AZD1222 COVID-19 vaccine. Profiled with immunoSEQ multiplex PCR; TCRdb holds only in-frame clones, not every one. The sample yields about 150,000 clones, about 85% seen once. Here the sequenced sample was peripheral blood, taken after recovery from COVID-19. Every receptor here comes from an adult who had recovered from COVID-19.

This chain links TRBV27 with TRBJ2-7; TRBD2 agrees at 8 bases. CDR3 size: 14 residues. The ends lost 7 bases at V and 0 bases at J; junction bases unmatched: 5. Germline values: CDR1 MNHEY, CDR2 SMNVEV (reference sequence). Here the CDR3 reads CASTTSVRSYEQYF. CDR3 DNA: TGTGCCAGCACGACTAGCGTTCGCTCCTACGAGCAGTACTTC.

V usage is TRBV7-3 and J usage is TRBJ2-1, with TRBD2 identical over 7 bases. Germline V CDR1 and CDR2: SGHTA, FQGTGA. Losses at the gene ends were 8 bases for V and 6 bases for J; bases not matched to a gene: 13. CDR3 length: 15 residues. CDR3 bases: TGTGCCAGCGGCCCCGGCGGGAGTCTAGGCAATGAGCAGTTCTTC. Translating gives CASGPGGSLGNEQFF.

This chain connects TRBV6-2 or TRBV6-3 to TRBJ2-3; D is unclear. CDR3 length: 14 amino acids. Germline CDR1 MNHEY, CDR2 SVGEGT. The V and J ends lost 0 bases and 2 bases respectively, with 6 bases between them. In DNA form, the CDR3 reads TGTGCCAGCAGTTACTCGCTCTACACAGATACGCAGTATTTT. As protein: CASSYSLYTDTQYF.

The chain employs TRBV18 and TRBJ1-2; the D is unclear. Trimming shortened V by 2 bases and J by 8 bases, and 9 bases separated the two germline ends. Looked up from germline, CDR1 is KGHSH and CDR2 is LQKENI. This CDR3 is built from 12 residues. CDR3 DNA: TGTGCCAGCTCACCAGCCACAGAAGGCTACACCTTC. It encodes CASSPATEGYTF.

In its sample, this clone was seen once. V is TRBV28 and J is TRBJ2-5, with 7 nucleotides matching TRBD2. CDR3 length equals 14 residues. From germline, CDR1 is MDHEN and CDR2 SYDVKM. V lost 6 bases, J lost 5 bases, and 9 bases stayed unmatched. This chain's CDR3 is CASRPSGLGETQYF. The CDR3, as DNA: TGTGCCAGCAGGCCTAGCGGACTGGGGGAGACCCAGTACTTC.

This clone came up once. The chain combines TRBV12-5 with TRBJ2-5, with TRBD1 matching over 9 bases. The ends lost 1 base at V and 3 bases at J; junction bases unmatched: 9. Germline CDR1 reads LGHNT; CDR2 reads FRNRAP. The CDR3 runs to 17 residues. The CDR3: CASGLAGTGPLEETQYF. The CDR3 coding sequence is TGTGCTAGTGGTTTGGCCGGGACAGGGCCTCTTGAAGAGACCCAGTACTTC.